This section outlines one T cell receptor (beta chain) sequence together with its context. Antigen unknown. TCRdb's table, derived via immunoSEQ multiplex PCR, lists solely in-frame clones and lacks some. Of about 23,000 clones listed, over 70% are singletons. The length of the CDR3 is 13 residues. Per the germline V gene, CDR1 is SGHTA and CDR2 is FQGNSA. V was pared by 4 bases and J by 14 bases, with 15 bases between. This record comes from a study of OX40 agonist ivuxolimab in advanced cancers. The study's findings and limits: In general, CD8+ T cells held more expanded clones than CD4+ did, on average.

This sequence originates from an adult with an advanced solid tumor such as melanoma, head and neck, liver or kidney cancer. The chain employs TRBV7-2 and TRBJ1-6; D is possibly TRBD1 (5 bases). The material was CD4+ or CD8+ T cells sorted from blood, obtained in a trial of the OX40 agonist ivuxolimab. The CDR3 sequence is CASSSDLWGTLHF. The CDR3 DNA reads as TGTGCCAGCAGCTCCGACTTGTGGGGGACCCTCCACTTT.